Below are 5 T cell receptor beta chains sequenced from a single sample in a study of cytomegalovirus exposure and HLA in healthy donors. It was with 60 Vbeta and 13 Jbeta primers that the PCR ran. Profiling relied on immunoSEQ multiplex PCR, and the TCRdb table lists in-frame clones only, not all of them. The sample contains more than 150,000 clones, approximately 88% of which appear only once. Sequencing was done on a sample of PBMCs. These TCRs come from a woman in her fifties or sixties in good health and CMV-seropositive.

The rearrangement links TRBV5-1 to TRBJ2-5; 8 positions agree with TRBD1. The CDR3 contains 15 residues. V shed 3 bases, J shed 7 bases, and the junction held 11 bases outside the gene matches. Germline CDR1 SGHRS, CDR2 YFSETQ. The CDR3 here is CASSWGTGREGTQYF. DNA for the CDR3: TGCGCCAGCAGCTGGGGGACAGGTCGCGAAGGGACCCAGTACTTC.

Only a few counts were recorded for this clone. For the CDR3, the DNA is TGTGCCAGCAGCGGACAGGACCTGACCATATATTTT. Translation: CASSGQDLTIYF. V is TRBV5-4 and J is TRBJ1-3; 7 bases match TRBD1. The CDR3 runs to 12 residues. The J segment lost 10 bases and the V segment lost 4 bases, leaving 5 bases of the junction unmatched. Germline V gene sequence: CDR1 SGHNT, CDR2 YYREEE (reference sequence).

With regard to this clone: At the DNA level, this CDR3 is encoded by other sequences in the same sample as well. This chain uses TRBV29-1 with TRBJ2-7; tentatively, D is TRBD2 (6 bases). The CDR3 runs 14 residues. Germline V CDR1 and CDR2: SQVTM, ANQGSEA. The CDR3 is CSSSLRGFPSQQYF. The CDR3 region has the DNA TGCAGTTCCTCGTTGCGGGGATTTCCGTCCCAGCAGTACTTC.

The chain uses TRBV5-4 and TRBJ2-5, with D tentatively TRBD2 (7 bases). V was trimmed by 4 bases and J by 7 bases, leaving 23 bases between them. Germline V gene data show CDR1 as SGHNT and CDR2 as YYREEE (reference sequence). The CDR3 spans 16 residues. For the CDR3, the DNA is TGTGCCAGCAGCCCTCCCCCGTCCGGGGGGCCTGGGACCCAGTACTTC. Amino acids: CASSPPPSGGPGTQYF.

The rearrangement joins TRBV11-1 to TRBJ2-1, with 7 nucleotides matching TRBD2. The junction had 8 bases not matched to a gene; V was cut back by 5 bases and J by 1 base. The CDR3 runs to 16 residues. The germline V gene encodes CDR1 SGHAT and CDR2 FQDESV (reference sequence). CDR3 bases: TGTGCCAGCAGCGCTCGGTCTAGCGGTTCCTACAATGAGCAGTTCTTC. Protein product: CASSARSSGSYNEQFF.